This is a list of T cell receptor beta chains from one sample in a study of T cells after posttransplantation cyclophosphamide. The assay was immunoSEQ multiplex PCR, and TCRdb's table has in-frame clones only and misses some. The repertoire holds tens of thousands of clones, with 93% as singletons. Sequencing was done on a sample of PBMCs. The receptors come from a woman aged 25 to 39 in good health and a related stem cell transplant donor. Each CDR3 is given with its conserved first and last residue. The order of the fields is V gene, J gene, D gene, clone size, CDR3 DNA, CDR3 protein. A D gene is named only where the DNA matches it firmly. Clone size, where shown, is once, few, many, or a class for clones that have expanded.

TRBV9	TRBJ1-1	-	once	TGTGCCAGCAACCGGGGGCTGAACACTGAAGCTTTCTTT	CASNRGLNTEAFF
TRBV12-5	TRBJ2-5	-	-	TGTGCTAGTGCTCTCATGGTAGGGACACCCCAAGAGACCCAGTACTTC	CASALMVGTPQETQYF
TRBV7-2	TRBJ2-6	-	-	TGTGCCAGCAGCGTGCGGGGAAGGCAACCTGGGGCCAACGTCCTGACTTTC	CASSVRGRQPGANVLTF
TRBV6-5	TRBJ1-1	TRBD1	-	TGTGCCAGCAGTTCGGTCGGACAGGGGGCCGCTGAAGCTTTCTTT	CASSSVGQGAAEAFF
TRBV6-1	TRBJ1-1	-	-	TGTGCCAGCAGGACGGTGGGGGAGAACACTGAAGCTTTCTTT	CASRTVGENTEAFF
TRBV7-9	TRBJ2-4	TRBD2	-	TGTGCCAGCAGCTTAGTCGGGGGGGACAAAAACATTCAGTACTTC	CASSLVGGDKNIQYF
TRBV6-6	TRBJ2-1	TRBD2	-	TGTGCCAGCAGCCGGACTAGCGGGGGGCCTCACAATGAGCAGTTCTTC	CASSRTSGGPHNEQFF
TRBV4-2	TRBJ2-7	TRBD2	-	TGTGCCAGCAGCCAGGATGGGACAGGCTTACTAGCGGGGGACTCCTACGAGCAGTACTTC	CASSQDGTGLLAGDSYEQYF
TRBV11-2	TRBJ2-5	-	-	TGTGCCAGCAGCTTAGATCAAGTACGCGGGGAGACCCAGTACTTC	CASSLDQVRGETQYF
TRBV30	TRBJ1-1	TRBD1	-	TGTGCCTGGGAATCAACAGGGGAAGGGGCTGAAGCTTTCTTT	CAWESTGEGAEAFF
TRBV18	TRBJ1-4	-	once	TGTGCCAGCTCACGAGGACAGTCTGCAACTAATGAAAAACTGTTTTTT	CASSRGQSATNEKLFF
TRBV10-2	TRBJ2-3	-	-	TGCGCCAGCAGAGAGCGTAGGACTATTACAGATACGCAGTATTTT	CASRERRTITDTQYF
TRBV5-4	TRBJ1-3	-	-	TGTGCCAGCAGCGTCGACGGGGGCTCTGGAAACACCATATATTTT	CASSVDGGSGNTIYF
TRBV2	TRBJ2-3	TRBD1	-	TGTGCCCTCCCTCGCGACAGGGCGAGTTCTACAGATACGCAGTATTTT	CALPRDRASSTDTQYF
TRBV19	TRBJ1-5	TRBD1	-	TGTGCCAGTAACAGGGGCCTATATAGCAATCAGCCCCAGCATTTT	CASNRGLYSNQPQHF
TRBV4-2	TRBJ1-1	-	-	TGTGCCAGCAGCCAGACCCTGCCGGGACGGGTTATGAACACTGAAGCTTTCTTT	CASSQTLPGRVMNTEAFF